This T cell receptor (beta chain) comes out of a study of T-cell memory formation after mild COVID-19. Study summary: TCR clusters mostly belonged to single donors.

The sample holds many counts of this clonotype. With V trimmed by 4 bases and J by 0 bases, 4 bases remained unmatched. Germline V lookup: CDR1 DFQATT, CDR2 SNEGSKA (reference sequence). The CDR3 runs 16 residues. TCRdb processed the 5' RACE reads anew with MiXCR; each CDR3 protein has one entry. The table includes more than 200,000 distinct CDR3 sequences, 16% detected once. The source is a man younger than 35 who had mild COVID-19 (a few samples of this study predate the infection). Cell type and time point are not known. The specimen sequenced was PBMCs or a T cell subset sorted from them (not recorded which). The rearrangement uses TRBV20-1 and TRBJ2-2, with 11 nucleotides matching TRBD2. Written as DNA, the CDR3 is TGCAGTGCTAAGACTAGCGGGGCTCCGAACACCGGGGAGCTGTTTTTT. Translated, it gives CSAKTSGAPNTGELFF.